The T cell receptor (beta chain) under discussion was sequenced for a study of blood T cell repertoires in COVID-19 (dated by TCRdb to about 2020). For the wider study: Samples from collaborators originated in the United States, Italy and Spain and spanned both the acute and convalescent phases of COVID-19. Subjects who had been exposed to COVID-19, were actively infected with it, or had recovered from it provided the deeply sampled blood TCRbeta repertoires that made up the dataset. Nearly every sample came with metadata listing a de-identified subject ID, COVID-19 status, age in years and sex. Samples came from the ongoing ImmuneRACE study (first 160 participants) plus 1,254 subjects from 6 global collaborators. HLA class I and class II types, where available, came from metadata supplied by the sample provider rather than from assay-based typing. The material from the prospective study consisted of cDNA or gDNA derived from T cells, B-cell-depleted T cells, or PBMCs. The repertoires were released in a freely available public database meant as a resource for research on the immune response to SARS-CoV-2. Study-wide findings and limitations: The quantity of clinical and demographic metadata differed by source and by participant and was supplied without curation.

One collaborating source in Seattle enrolled patients while the patients were actively infected and followed the patients over time throughout the course of disease. Each collaborating institution followed its own protocols to collect whole blood in K2EDTA tubes. For TCRbeta analysis, collaborator samples were shipped as frozen whole blood, as isolated PBMCs, or as DNA extracted from either sample type. TCRbeta CDR3 regions were amplified from genomic DNA by means of the immunoSEQ Assay, a bias-controlled multiplex PCR. On the study's bioinformatics: The number of nucleated cells in each sample was estimated by amplification of reference gene primers within the assay. Sequence reads were collapsed and filtered to measure the absolute abundance of every unique TCRbeta CDR3 rearrangement. For each sample, productive Simpson clonality was calculated as the square root of Simpson's diversity index over productive rearrangements. TCRdb carries this immuneACCESS record with in-frame sequences only. Its versions omit some clonotypes, under half of them owing to an unresolved V gene in the studies checked, with the rest unexplained. The V and J calls and clone size are taken from that table; D and trimming were inferred from the DNA. The sample yields roughly 250,000 clones; about 93% were counted once. The top ten clones comprise roughly 0.8% of the sample.

Including cysteine and phenylalanine, the CDR3 has 16 amino acids. Of the read, only the CDR3 DNA is kept; its 48 bases are in frame from base 1. Based on the germline V gene, the CDR1 and CDR2 sequences are SGHTA and FQGNSA. V trim: 1 base; J trim: 7 bases; unmatched bases: 3. Concerning this clone: Its antigen is still unknown. No qualities accompany the bases; no much larger clone lies one base away.

The origin of this receptor is a man younger than 40 with COVID-19, enrolled during active disease. Sequencing used peripheral blood. The chain uses TRBV7-2 and TRBJ2-1, and TRBD2 aligns with 14 junction nucleotides. The DNA sequence is given as TGTGCCAGCAGCTTAGGACTAGCGGGGGGGGAAAATGAGCAGTTCTTC. This encodes CASSLGLAGGENEQFF.